This TCR beta chain was retrieved from a study of cytomegalovirus exposure and HLA in healthy donors. The CDR3 is 15 amino acids. V was pared by 6 bases and J by 9 bases, with 24 bases between. Germline loops: CDR1 MNHEY, CDR2 SVGAGI. The study ran its PCR with 60 Vbeta and 13 Jbeta primers. Repertoires were generated with immunoSEQ multiplex PCR, while TCRdb's copy carries only in-frame clones and drops some. Altogether approximately 150,000 clones are present, roughly 83% being singletons, with the ten largest covering 0.8% to 1.3%. The TCR comes from a man aged 25 to 45 in good health and CMV-seronegative. The sample comprised PBMCs. J is TRBJ2-7 and V is TRBV6-5; weak D call: TRBD2 (6 bases). The CDR3 spells CASRPGTRLRNGQYF. CDR3 nucleotide sequence: TGTGCCAGCAGGCCCGGGACTCGCCTTAGGAACGGGCAGTACTTC.